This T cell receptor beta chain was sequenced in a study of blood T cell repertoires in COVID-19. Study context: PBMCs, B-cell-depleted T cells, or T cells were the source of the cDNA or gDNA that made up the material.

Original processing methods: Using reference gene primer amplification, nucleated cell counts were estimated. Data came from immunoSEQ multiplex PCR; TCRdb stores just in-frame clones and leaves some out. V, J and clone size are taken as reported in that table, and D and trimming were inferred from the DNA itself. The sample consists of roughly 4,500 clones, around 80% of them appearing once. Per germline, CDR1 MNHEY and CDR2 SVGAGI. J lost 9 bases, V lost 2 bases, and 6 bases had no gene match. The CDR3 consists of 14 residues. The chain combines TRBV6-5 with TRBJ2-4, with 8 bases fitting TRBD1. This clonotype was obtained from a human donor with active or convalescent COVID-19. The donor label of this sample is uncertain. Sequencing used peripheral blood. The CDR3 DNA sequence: TGTGCCAGCAGTTACGGGACAGGAATCCCCATTCAGTACTTC. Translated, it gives CASSYGTGIPIQYF.